Below are 12 T cell receptor beta chains sequenced from a single sample in a study of blood T cell repertoires in COVID-19 (dated by TCRdb to the early 2020s). The library relied on the immunoSEQ multiplex PCR assay. The clones in this table, taken by TCRdb from immuneACCESS, are in-frame only. Not every clone is retained; where verified, under half of the shortfall comes from an unresolved V gene, and the cause of the rest is unknown. The sample data list 130,000 or so clones, and approximately 80% of these were observed just once. The ten top clones hold approximately 15% of the sample. Sequenced material: peripheral blood. These receptors were collected from a man aged 45-65 years with acute or convalescent COVID-19.

The chain carries TRBV29-1 and TRBJ2-1; 12 positions match TRBD1. V lost 7 bases, J lost 9 bases, and 7 bases stayed unmatched. Germline lookup yields CDR1 SQVTM and CDR2 ANQGSEA. This CDR3 comprises 13 residues. CDR3 loop: CSARGQGAGEQFF. CDR3 sequence (DNA): TGCAGCGCTCGGGGACAGGGGGCGGGTGAGCAGTTCTTC.

The rearrangement uses TRBV5-1 and TRBJ2-5, with 14 positions matching TRBD2. With 3 bases clipped from V and 5 bases from J, the junction kept 15 bases outside the gene matches. This CDR3 region has 19 residues. From germline, CDR1 is SGHRS and CDR2 YFSETQ. The CDR3 bases are TGCGCCAGCAGCTCCCCAACGGCTGGACTAGCGGGGGGAGGGGAGACCCAGTACTTC. Translating it yields CASSSPTAGLAGGGETQYF. The complete variable domain, with remaining parts taken from reference TRBV5-1 and TRBJ2-5, reads KAGVTQTPRYLIKTRGQQVTLSCSPISGHRSVSWYQQTPGQGLQFLFEYFSETQRNKGNFPGRFSGRQFSNSRSEMNVSTLELGDSALYLCASSSPTAGLAGGGETQYFGPGTRLLVL.

The chain combines TRBV7-8 with TRBJ2-3; D gene unclear. Germline CDR1 is SGHVS and CDR2 is FQNEAQ. Trimming pared 8 bases from V and 1 base from J, leaving 13 bases between. The CDR3 extends over 14 amino acids. CDR3 nucleotide sequence: TGTGCCAGCGGGCCCGCAGCCCGCACAGATACGCAGTATTTT. Translation: CASGPAARTDTQYF.

CDR3 amino acids: CASSQAGGYNTDTQYF. In DNA, the CDR3 is TGTGCCAGCAGCCAAGCAGGGGGCTACAACACAGATACGCAGTATTTT. The chain links TRBV3-1 (or the pseudogene TRBV3-2) to TRBJ2-3; 8 nucleotides align to TRBD1. The CDR3 has 16 amino acids. Germline CDR1 reads LGHDT; CDR2 reads YNNKEL (reference sequence). V lost 1 base, J lost 2 bases, and 5 bases stayed unmatched.

V and J are TRBV30 and TRBJ2-1; D is undetermined. Deletions cut 2 bases from V and 1 base from J, with 12 bases between. CDR3 length: 15 amino acids. The germline V gene has CDR1 GTSNPN and CDR2 SVGIG (reference sequence). The CDR3 DNA is TGTGCCTGGAGTCCCGACTCCGCGTCCTACAATGAGCAGTTCTTC. As protein: CAWSPDSASYNEQFF.

This clone was seen ten or more times. This chain connects TRBV5-4 to TRBJ1-2; D is possibly TRBD1 (6 bases). Between the trimmed V and J ends, which lost 6 bases and 6 bases, there was a span of 18 bases. The CDR3 consists of 14 residues. Germline values: CDR1 SGHNT, CDR2 YYREEE (reference sequence). The DNA for the CDR3 is TGTGCCAGCACCAATCCCGGACAGTATGATGGCTACACCTTC. Translating it yields CASTNPGQYDGYTF.

The chain joins TRBV6-5 to TRBJ2-3, with TRBD2 matching 9 bases. Germline V gene sequence: CDR1 MNHEY, CDR2 SVGAGI. Trimming cost V 6 bases and J 0 bases; bases outside gene matches: 4. The CDR3 sequence is 15 residues long. Written as DNA, the CDR3 is TGTGCCAGCAGAAAGCGGGGGGAAAGCACAGATACGCAGTATTTT. Its translation: CASRKRGESTDTQYF.

Only a few counts were recorded for this clone. The chain is built from TRBV24-1 and TRBJ2-1; 11 bases line up with TRBD2. The junction had 5 bases not matched to a gene; V was cut back by 3 bases and J by 5 bases. The CDR3 totals 16 residues. Germline CDR1 KGHDR, CDR2 SFDVKD. The CDR3 sequence: CATSDQGTSGNNEQFF. Written as DNA, the CDR3 is TGTGCCACCAGTGATCAAGGGACTAGCGGTAACAATGAGCAGTTCTTC.

The chain is built from TRBV5-6 and TRBJ2-5, with 8 bases lining up with TRBD1. Germline CDR1 reads SGHDT; CDR2 reads YYEEEE. This CDR3 spans 13 amino acids. The J segment lost 5 bases and the V segment lost 4 bases, leaving 4 bases of the junction unmatched. CDR3 DNA sequence: TGTGCCAGCAGCCCGGACAGGGTGGAGACCCAGTACTTC. Translating it yields CASSPDRVETQYF. The entire variable domain, with the rest obtained from reference TRBV5-6 and TRBJ2-5, is as follows: DAGVTQSPTHLIKTRGQQVTLRCSPKSGHDTVSWYQQALGQGPQFIFQYYEEEERQRGNFPDRFSGHQFPNYSSELNVNALLLGDSALYLCASSPDRVETQYFGPGTRLLVL.

The chain combines TRBV3-1 (or the pseudogene TRBV3-2) with TRBJ2-1; the D gene is possibly TRBD2 (5 bases). V lost 0 bases and J 8 bases, leaving 14 bases between the germline ends. Germline V CDR1 and CDR2: LGHDT, YNNKEL (reference sequence). CDR3 length: 15 residues. The CDR3 here is CASSQEGRTGDEQFF. CDR3 nucleotide sequence: TGTGCCAGCAGCCAAGAAGGTCGGACTGGTGATGAGCAGTTCTTC.

The J gene is TRBJ2-3, the V gene TRBV24-1, with a tentative D call TRBD1 (6 bases). CDR3 size: 13 residues. Per germline, CDR1 KGHDR and CDR2 SFDVKD. Trimming left V 10 bases short and J 5 bases short, with 15 bases between. CDR3 protein: CATSRGSLDTQYF. DNA of the CDR3: TGTGCCACTTCGAGGGGGAGCCTAGATACGCAGTATTTT.

The V gene is TRBV29-1, the J gene TRBJ1-2; D uncertain. Trimming took 0 bases from V and 7 from J, leaving 9 bases between them. Germline V lookup: CDR1 SQVTM, CDR2 ANQGSEA. CDR3 length equals 12 residues. DNA for the CDR3: TGCAGCGTTGAAGAGGCAGGTCGTGGCTACACCTTC. Translating gives CSVEEAGRGYTF.